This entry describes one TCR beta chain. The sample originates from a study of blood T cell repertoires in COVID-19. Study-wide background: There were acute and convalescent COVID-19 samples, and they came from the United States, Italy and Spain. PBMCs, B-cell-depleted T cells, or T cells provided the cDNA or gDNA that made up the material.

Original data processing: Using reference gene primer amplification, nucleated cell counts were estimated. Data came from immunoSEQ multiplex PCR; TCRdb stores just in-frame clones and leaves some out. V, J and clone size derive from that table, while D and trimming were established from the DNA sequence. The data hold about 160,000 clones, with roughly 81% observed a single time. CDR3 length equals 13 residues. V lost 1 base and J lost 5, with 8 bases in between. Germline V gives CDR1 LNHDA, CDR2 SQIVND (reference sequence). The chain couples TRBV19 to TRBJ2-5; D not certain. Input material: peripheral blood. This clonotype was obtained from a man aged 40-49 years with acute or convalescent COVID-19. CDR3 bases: TGTGCCAGTAGTATAGCCGACGGGGAGACCCAGTACTTC. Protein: CASSIADGETQYF.